These T cell receptor beta chains were read from a single sample in a study of T-cell reconstitution after alpha-beta-depleted transplantation in children. TCRdb fed the PCR reads into MiXCR, producing one record per CDR3 protein. The sample yields hundreds of thousands of distinct CDR3 sequences, about 10% seen once. Sequencing was performed on PBMCs from the stem cell graft donor, taken from the stem cell graft. These receptors originate from a human donor who donated a stem cell graft to a child with acute myeloid leukemia. CDR3s include the opening cysteine and the closing phenylalanine or tryptophan. D genes are given only for firm matches. A row's size may be missing; if present it is once, few, many or a size class.

j_call clone_size d_call v_call cdr3_aa cdr3_nt
TRBJ2-7 many TRBD1 TRBV29-1 CSARDSPYEQYF TGCAGCGCGAGGGACAGCCCCTACGAGCAGTACTTC
TRBJ2-3 many - TRBV10-3 CAISDLAFSTDTQYF TGTGCCATCAGCGATCTAGCGTTTAGCACAGATACGCAGTATTTT
TRBJ2-2 - - TRBV12-3/TRBV12-4 CASSLAGAVNTGELFF TGTGCCAGCAGTTTAGCGGGAGCTGTAAACACCGGGGAGCTGTTTTTT
TRBJ1-2 - TRBD1 TRBV7-9 CASSRETDRVYGYTF TGTGCCAGCAGCCGCGAAACGGACAGGGTCTATGGCTACACCTTC
TRBJ2-1 - - TRBV11-2 CASSTLGAYNEQFF TGTGCCAGCAGCACGCTTGGGGCCTACAATGAGCAGTTCTTC
TRBJ1-5 - TRBD1 TRBV7-2 CASSQTGPNQPQHF TGTGCCAGCAGCCAGACAGGGCCAAATCAGCCCCAGCATTTT
TRBJ2-7 - - TRBV10-3 CAISAVGPRGEQYF TGTGCCATCAGTGCGGTGGGACCCCGCGGGGAGCAGTACTTC
TRBJ2-1 many TRBD1 TRBV24-1 CATRRQGGNEQFF TGTGCCACCAGGAGACAGGGGGGCAATGAGCAGTTCTTC
TRBJ2-2 few - TRBV5-1 CASSLIRDTGELFF TGCGCCAGCAGCTTGATTCGGGACACCGGGGAGCTGTTTTTT
TRBJ2-1 few TRBD2 TRBV7-2 CASSLAASGRYEQFF TGTGCCAGCAGCTTAGCCGCTAGCGGGAGATATGAGCAGTTCTTC
TRBJ2-7 - - TRBV6-2/TRBV6-3 CASNNQGSSYEQYF TGTGCCAGCAACAATCAGGGGAGCTCCTACGAGCAGTACTTC
TRBJ2-1 - - TRBV7-9 CASSLLVAGIQFF TGTGCCAGCAGCTTACTCGTTGCCGGGATCCAGTTCTTC
TRBJ2-1 - TRBD2 TRBV10-3 CAISDPSGRGGNEQFF TGTGCCATCAGTGATCCTAGCGGGAGGGGGGGCAATGAGCAGTTCTTC
TRBJ2-5 few - TRBV27 CASKDSGRETQYF TGTGCCAGCAAAGACAGCGGAAGAGAGACCCAGTACTTC
TRBJ2-1 many - TRBV6-1 CATLFGNEQFF TGTGCCACCCTTTTCGGCAATGAGCAGTTCTTC
TRBJ2-3 few - TRBV9 CASSSLVGVTDTQYF TGTGCCAGCAGCTCCCTAGTAGGGGTCACAGATACGCAGTATTTT
TRBJ2-2 many TRBD2 TRBV29-1 CSVDPGLTNTGELFF TGCAGCGTGGACCCGGGACTAACGAACACCGGGGAGCTGTTTTTT
TRBJ1-1 - - TRBV18 CASSDSTGYTEAFF TGTGCCAGCTCAGACTCCACAGGGTACACTGAAGCTTTCTTT
TRBJ2-2 many TRBD2 TRBV29-1 CSAGGKERTGELFF TGCAGCGCGGGGGGAAAGGAGCGGACCGGGGAGCTGTTTTTT
TRBJ2-1 once - TRBV12-3/TRBV12-4 CASSLRRGPDEQFF TGTGCCAGCAGTTTGAGGCGGGGCCCGGATGAGCAGTTCTTC
TRBJ1-1 - - TRBV3-1 CASSYPGGSEAFF TGTGCCAGCAGCTACCCGGGGGGGTCTGAAGCTTTCTTT
TRBJ2-2 few TRBD1 TRBV20-1 CSASPGQGAQLGELFF TGCAGTGCCTCGCCGGGACAGGGGGCGCAACTGGGGGAGCTGTTTTTT
TRBJ1-1 few - TRBV4-2 CASSQEEEEAFF TGTGCCAGCAGCCAAGAAGAGGAAGAAGCTTTCTTT
TRBJ1-1 many - TRBV4-3 CASSQESGRNTEAFF TGCGCCAGCAGCCAAGAAAGTGGAAGGAACACTGAAGCTTTCTTT